Given below is one TCR beta chain in context. Relative to its sample, this clone is medium-sized (0.01 to 0.1%). Its target antigen remains unknown. No base quality values were provided; no much bigger clone lies one nucleotide off. This sample is drawn from a study of blood T cell repertoires in COVID-19 (dated by TCRdb to the early 2020s). Looking at the study overall: Collaborator samples came from the United States, Italy and Spain and covered acute and convalescent phases of COVID-19. Sample metadata almost always included a de-identified subject ID, COVID-19 status, age in years and sex. Where HLA class I and class II types were available, the types were taken from metadata supplied by the sample provider, not from assay-based typing. The prospective study material was composed of cDNA or gDNA derived from T cells, B-cell-depleted T cells, or PBMCs. The repertoires were released in a freely available public database intended as a resource for research on the immune response to SARS-CoV-2. The samples were drawn from two sources: the first 160 participants of the ongoing ImmuneRACE study, and 950 to 1,500 subjects contributed by 6 global collaborators. The dataset comprised deeply sampled blood TCRbeta repertoires from subjects exposed to, actively infected with, or recovered from COVID-19. Here is what the overall study found, with its caveats: How much clinical and demographic metadata was included differed by source and by participant, and the metadata was provided uncurated.

In the prospective study, participants were about 18 to 100 years old, resided in 20 to 30 geographic areas of the United States, and were enrolled through a virtual design. In the prospective study, cohorts were assigned on the basis of participant-reported clinical history obtained from a screening survey and a study questionnaire. Recovered participants in ImmuneRACE Cohort 3 were defined as having two consecutive negative NP/OP PCR tests, clearance from a healthcare professional, or resolution of symptoms. Each participant in the prospective study had whole blood, serum and a nasopharyngeal or oropharyngeal swab collected by mobile phlebotomists. Additional blood draws and questionnaires over a 2-month period could optionally be provided by prospective study participants. Blood samples from the prospective study were shipped frozen or at room temperature prior to DNA extraction. TCRbeta CDR3 regions were amplified from genomic DNA using the immunoSEQ Assay, a bias-controlled multiplex PCR. The published analysis was carried out like this. The number of nucleated cells in each sample was estimated from the amplification of reference gene primers within the assay. Sequence reads were collapsed and filtered to measure the absolute abundance of every unique TCRbeta CDR3 rearrangement. For each sample, productive Simpson clonality was calculated by taking the square root of Simpson's diversity index across productive rearrangements. TCRdb mirrors the immuneACCESS table, restricted to in-frame sequences. Some clones are absent from its copies; in checked studies, under half trace to an unresolved V gene, and the reason for the others is unknown. V and J calls and clone size are those listed in that table; D and trimming were worked out from the DNA. This sample comprises 150,000 to 200,000 clones, about 84% of them detected only once. More than 7.5% of the sample is taken by the ten largest.

The CDR3 runs 15 amino acids, cysteine and phenylalanine included. The DNA shown is the 45-base CDR3, in frame from base 1. V loses 2 bases at its end and J loses 3 bases; junction bases beyond the gene matches: 3. For CDR1 and CDR2, the germline V gene lists KGHDR and SFDVKD. The sample taken for sequencing was PBMCs or T cells enriched from blood (not recorded which). This chain is built from TRBV24-1 and TRBJ2-3, and 8 bases in between align with TRBD1. The TCR originated in a woman in her thirties who had recovered from COVID-19. The DNA sequence follows: TGTGCCACCAGTGATTCCCGACAGGGGACAGATACGCAGTATTTT. Translated, it gives CATSDSRQGTDTQYF.